A single sample is the source of the 2 T cell receptor beta chains below, sequenced in a study of immune heterogeneity within non-small cell lung tumors. Using 32 V and 13 J primers, multiplex PCR amplified TCR beta CDR3. In TCRdb, the multiplex PCR reads were re-called with MiXCR into one record per CDR3 protein. Of more than 9,500 distinct CDR3 sequences listed, 30% to 35% are singletons. Samples each supplied about 600 ng of bulk tumor genomic DNA as template. Spaced far apart, several biopsies were taken from each primary tumor during surgery. Their non-small cell lung cancer was newly diagnosed and untreated, and the patients underwent curative surgery. Sequencing used lung tumor tissue. The receptors come from a man aged 55-75 years with non-small cell lung cancer.

V and J are TRBV3-1 and TRBJ2-3, with a possible D match to TRBD1 (6 bases). Trimming removed 4 bases at V and 1 base at J, with 18 bases between. From germline, CDR1 is LGHDT and CDR2 YNNKEL (reference sequence). The CDR3 totals 17 residues. CDR3 sequence (DNA): TGTGCCAGCAGCCTCACTACAGGGCTGTCGCGCACAGATACGCAGTATTTT. Residues: CASSLTTGLSRTDTQYF.

Regarding this clonotype: A read error is likely, as this CDR3 ends without the conserved phenylalanine or tryptophan. The limits of the CDR3 on the DNA are not certain, so only TCRdb's listed CDR3 is given. This chain uses TRBV7-9 with TRBJ2-3; no check of the table's D call, TRBD2, against the DNA was made. 17 amino acids form the CDR3, both terminal residues included. Germline V gives CDR1 SEHNR, CDR2 FQNEAQ (reference sequence). This CDR3 reads CASSLVAGAGGEQYFGP.